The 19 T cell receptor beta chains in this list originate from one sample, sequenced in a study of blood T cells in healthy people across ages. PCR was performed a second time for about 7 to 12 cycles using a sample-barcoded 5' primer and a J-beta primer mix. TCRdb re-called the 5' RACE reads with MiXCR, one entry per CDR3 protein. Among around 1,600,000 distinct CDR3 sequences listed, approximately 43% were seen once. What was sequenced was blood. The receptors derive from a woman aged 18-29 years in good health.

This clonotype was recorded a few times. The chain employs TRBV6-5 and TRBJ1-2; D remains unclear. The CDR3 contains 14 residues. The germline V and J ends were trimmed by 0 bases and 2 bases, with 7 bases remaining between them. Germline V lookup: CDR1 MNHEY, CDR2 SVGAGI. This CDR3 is CASSYSNPNYGYTF. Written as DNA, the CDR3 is TGTGCCAGCAGTTACTCGAATCCGAACTATGGCTACACCTTC.

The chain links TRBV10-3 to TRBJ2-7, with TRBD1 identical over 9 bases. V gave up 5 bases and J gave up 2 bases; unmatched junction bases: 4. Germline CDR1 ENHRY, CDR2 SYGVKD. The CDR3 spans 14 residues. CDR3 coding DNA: TGTGCCATCAGTCGGGACAGGGCCGCCTACGAGCAGTACTTC. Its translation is CAISRDRAAYEQYF.

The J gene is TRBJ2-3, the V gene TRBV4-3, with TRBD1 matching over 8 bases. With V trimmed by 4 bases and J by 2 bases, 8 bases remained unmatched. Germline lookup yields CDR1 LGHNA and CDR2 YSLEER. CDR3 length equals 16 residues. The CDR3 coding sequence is TGCGCCAGCAGCCGTACTCCGGGACAGGTCACAGATACGCAGTATTTT. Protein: CASSRTPGQVTDTQYF.

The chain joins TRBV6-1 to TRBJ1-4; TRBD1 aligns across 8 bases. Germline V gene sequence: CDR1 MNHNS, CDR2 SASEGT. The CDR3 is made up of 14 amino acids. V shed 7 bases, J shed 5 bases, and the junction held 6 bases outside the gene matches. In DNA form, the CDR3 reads TGTGCCAGCACCGTAAGGACAGGGAATGAAAAACTGTTTTTT. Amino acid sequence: CASTVRTGNEKLFF.

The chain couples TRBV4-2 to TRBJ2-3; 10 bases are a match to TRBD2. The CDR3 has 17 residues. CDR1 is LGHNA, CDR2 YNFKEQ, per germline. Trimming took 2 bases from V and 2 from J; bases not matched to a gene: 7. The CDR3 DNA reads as TGTGCCAGCAGCCAACCCCCTAGCGGGAGTCCCACAGATACGCAGTATTTT. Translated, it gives CASSQPPSGSPTDTQYF.

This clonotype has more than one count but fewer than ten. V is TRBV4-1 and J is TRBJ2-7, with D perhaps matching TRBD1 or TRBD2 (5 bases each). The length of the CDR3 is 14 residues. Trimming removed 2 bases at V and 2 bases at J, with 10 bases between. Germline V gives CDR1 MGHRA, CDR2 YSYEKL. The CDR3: CASSQIGGPYEQYF. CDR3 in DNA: TGCGCCAGCAGCCAAATTGGGGGACCCTACGAGCAGTACTTC.

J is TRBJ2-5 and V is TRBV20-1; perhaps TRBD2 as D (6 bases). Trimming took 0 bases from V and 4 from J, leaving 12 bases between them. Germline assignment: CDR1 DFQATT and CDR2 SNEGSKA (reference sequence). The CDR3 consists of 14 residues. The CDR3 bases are TGCAGTGCTAGAGATTCGCGGGGATCAGAGACCCAGTACTTC. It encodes CSARDSRGSETQYF.

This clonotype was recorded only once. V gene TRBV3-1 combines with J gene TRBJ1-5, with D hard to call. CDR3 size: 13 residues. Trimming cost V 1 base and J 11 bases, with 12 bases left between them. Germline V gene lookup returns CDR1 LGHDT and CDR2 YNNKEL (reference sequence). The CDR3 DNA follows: TGTGCCAGCAGCCAAGTCGGGAGTGGGGCCCAGCATTTT. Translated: CASSQVGSGAQHF.

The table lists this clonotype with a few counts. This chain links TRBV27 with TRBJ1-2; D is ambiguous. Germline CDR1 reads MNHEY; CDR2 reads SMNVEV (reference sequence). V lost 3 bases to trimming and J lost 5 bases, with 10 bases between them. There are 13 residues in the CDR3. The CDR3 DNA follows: TGTGCCAGCAGTTTCGCGGCCGATTATGGCTACACCTTC. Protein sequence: CASSFAADYGYTF.

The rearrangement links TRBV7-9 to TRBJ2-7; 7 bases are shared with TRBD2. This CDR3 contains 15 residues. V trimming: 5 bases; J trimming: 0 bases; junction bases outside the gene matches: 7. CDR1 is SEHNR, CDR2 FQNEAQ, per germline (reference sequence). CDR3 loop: CASSRMGGTSYEQYF. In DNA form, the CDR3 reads TGTGCCAGCAGCCGAATGGGGGGGACCTCCTACGAGCAGTACTTC.

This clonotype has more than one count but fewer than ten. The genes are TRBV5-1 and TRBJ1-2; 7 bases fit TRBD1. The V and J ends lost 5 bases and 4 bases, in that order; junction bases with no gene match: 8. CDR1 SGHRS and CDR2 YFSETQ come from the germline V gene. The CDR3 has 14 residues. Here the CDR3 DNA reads TGCGCCAGCAGAGTGGAGACAGGGACCTATGGCTACACCTTC. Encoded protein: CASRVETGTYGYTF.

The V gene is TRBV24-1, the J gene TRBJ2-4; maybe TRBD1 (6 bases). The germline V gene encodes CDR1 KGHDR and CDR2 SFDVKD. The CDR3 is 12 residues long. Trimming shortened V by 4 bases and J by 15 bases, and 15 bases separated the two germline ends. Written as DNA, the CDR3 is TGTGCCACCAGTGACCCCGGGACATACCTGTACTTC. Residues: CATSDPGTYLYF.

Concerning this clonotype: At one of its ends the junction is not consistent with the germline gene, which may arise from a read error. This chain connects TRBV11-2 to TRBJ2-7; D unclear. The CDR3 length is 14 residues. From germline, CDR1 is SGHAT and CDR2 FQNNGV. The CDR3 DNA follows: TGTACCAGCAGCTTAGACCAATTCCTCCACGAGCAGTACTTC. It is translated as CTSSLDQFLHEQYF.

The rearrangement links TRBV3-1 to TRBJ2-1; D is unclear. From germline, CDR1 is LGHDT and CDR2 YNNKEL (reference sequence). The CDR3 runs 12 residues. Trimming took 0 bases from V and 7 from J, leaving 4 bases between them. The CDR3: CASSQESNEQFF. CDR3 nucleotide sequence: TGTGCCAGCAGCCAAGAATCGAATGAGCAGTTCTTC.

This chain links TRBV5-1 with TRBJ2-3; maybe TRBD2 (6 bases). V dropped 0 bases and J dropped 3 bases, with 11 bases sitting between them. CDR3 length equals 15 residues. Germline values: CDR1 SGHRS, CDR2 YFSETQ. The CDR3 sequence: CASSLEGLKTDTQYF. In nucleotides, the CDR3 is TGCGCCAGCAGCTTGGAGGGACTGAAGACAGATACGCAGTATTTT.

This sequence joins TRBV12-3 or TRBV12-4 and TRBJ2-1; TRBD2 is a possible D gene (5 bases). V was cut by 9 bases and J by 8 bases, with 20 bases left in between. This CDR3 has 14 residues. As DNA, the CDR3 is TGTGCCAGTGGGTTCGGTTATGGGAGCGATGAGCAGTTCTTC. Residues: CASGFGYGSDEQFF.

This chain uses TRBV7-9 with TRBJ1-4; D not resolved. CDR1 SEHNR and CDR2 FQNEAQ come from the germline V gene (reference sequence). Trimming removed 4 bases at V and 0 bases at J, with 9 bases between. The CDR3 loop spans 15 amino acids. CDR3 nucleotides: TGTGCCAGCAGCTCGCCCTTGGCAACTAATGAAAAACTGTTTTTT. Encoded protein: CASSSPLATNEKLFF.

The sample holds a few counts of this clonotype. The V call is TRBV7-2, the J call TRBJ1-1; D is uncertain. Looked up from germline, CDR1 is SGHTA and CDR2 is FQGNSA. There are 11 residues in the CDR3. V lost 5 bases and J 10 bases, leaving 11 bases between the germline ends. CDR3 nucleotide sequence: TGTGCCAGCAGCCATGAGGGAGGAGCTTTCTTT. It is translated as CASSHEGGAFF.

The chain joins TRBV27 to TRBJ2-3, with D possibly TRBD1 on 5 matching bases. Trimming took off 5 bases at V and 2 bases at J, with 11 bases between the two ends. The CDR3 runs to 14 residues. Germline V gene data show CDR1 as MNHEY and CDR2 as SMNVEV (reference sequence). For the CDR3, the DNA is TGTGCCAGCAGTGTGATCGGACACACAGATACGCAGTATTTT. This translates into CASSVIGHTDTQYF.